This TCR beta chain was profiled in a study of blood T cell repertoires in COVID-19. Background on the study: Samples of COVID-19 (acute and convalescent) were obtained from the United States, Italy and Spain. T cells, B-cell-depleted T cells, or PBMCs supplied cDNA or gDNA.

Germline assignment: CDR1 SEHNR and CDR2 FQNEAQ (reference sequence). The CDR3 length is 15 residues. Trimming removed 2 bases at V and 5 bases at J, with 14 bases between. Study processing details: Estimates of nucleated cell counts were drawn from the amplification of reference gene primers. Generated by immunoSEQ multiplex PCR, the TCRdb table keeps only in-frame clones and is missing some. Clone size and the V and J calls come from that table; the DNA yielded D and trimming. This table holds roughly 92,000 clones, around 90% found once. This clone showed up just once. Sequencing used peripheral blood. J is TRBJ2-3 and V is TRBV7-9; D remains unclear. This clonotype originated in an elderly woman with acute or convalescent COVID-19. CDR3 nucleotide sequence: TGTGCCAGCAGCTTATTGACTCCCTCTGGAGATACGCAGTATTTT. Translation gives CASSLLTPSGDTQYF.